Below are 30 T cell receptor beta chains sequenced from a single sample in a study of blood T cells in healthy people across ages (dated by TCRdb to 2015 to 2017). Receptors were amplified or captured by 5' RACE. The sequencer listed for this sample is Illumina HiSeq 2500. The second PCR ran for roughly 7 to 11 cycles and used a J-beta primer mix along with a sample-barcoded 5' primer. TCRdb reprocessing: public reads trimmed at Q25 with fastp, clones called with MiXCR, in-frame beta chains kept. A single entry per CDR3 protein holds the most common genes and DNA from its merged rows. Recorded for this sample are roughly 800,000 distinct CDR3 sequences; 55% to 75% of them occurred a single time. Approximately 20% of the sample comes from the top ten. The sequenced sample was blood. The source of these receptors is a man between 25 and 39 years old in good health.

V is TRBV6-6 and J is TRBJ1-5; no firm D call. V was clipped by 3 bases and J by 0 bases, with 9 bases between them. CDR3 length: 15 amino acids. Looked up from germline, CDR1 is MNHNY and CDR2 is SVGAGI (reference sequence). The CDR3 reads CASSYRADSNQPQHF. The CDR3, as DNA: TGTGCCAGCAGTTATCGGGCCGATAGCAATCAGCCCCAGCATTTT.

The chain has TRBV28 and TRBJ1-5, with D tentatively TRBD1 (5 bases). V was cut by 7 bases and J by 2 bases, with 15 bases left in between. Germline V lookup: CDR1 MDHEN, CDR2 SYDVKM. This CDR3 is 15 amino acids long. The CDR3 here is CASIPGGAGNQPQHF. The CDR3 region has the DNA TGTGCCAGCATCCCAGGAGGGGCCGGCAATCAGCCCCAGCATTTT.

This clonotype was picked up many times. This sequence joins TRBV13 and TRBJ2-1; the D gene is possibly TRBD1 (5 bases). Deletions cut 1 base from V and 9 bases from J, with 13 bases between. The CDR3 is 14 amino acids. Germline V gives CDR1 PRHDT, CDR2 FYEKMQ (reference sequence). CDR3 DNA: TGTGCCAGCAGCTTAGTCGGGCCTAGGGGTGAGCAGTTCTTC. This codes for CASSLVGPRGEQFF.

The chain has TRBV20-1 and TRBJ1-5; D is unresolved. CDR3 length: 14 amino acids. The V end lost 4 bases, the J end lost 0 bases, and 10 bases lay between the germline ends. Germline V gene sequence: CDR1 DFQATT, CDR2 SNEGSKA (reference sequence). The CDR3 here is CSAIKSNSNQPQHF. DNA of the CDR3: TGCAGTGCTATTAAGAGTAATAGCAATCAGCCCCAGCATTTT.

The chain carries TRBV6-1 and TRBJ2-5, with 10 bases lining up with TRBD1. The J call may be in error: the DNA end matches TRBJ2-7 better. The CDR3 loop spans 16 amino acids. The germline V gene encodes CDR1 MNHNS and CDR2 SASEGT. CDR3 amino acids: CASSDRQGAVGYEQYF. DNA for the CDR3: TGTGCCAGCAGTGATCGACAGGGGGCTGTCGGCTACGAGCAGTACTTC.

This clonotype was counted only a few times. The V and J genes are TRBV29-1 and TRBJ2-1; 8 bases are shared with TRBD1. J was trimmed by 1 base and V by 7 bases; bases with no gene match: 15. Germline V gene lookup returns CDR1 SQVTM and CDR2 ANQGSEA. CDR3 length equals 17 residues. CDR3 protein: CSARTGMTAPSYNEQFF. CDR3 DNA sequence: TGCAGCGCCAGGACAGGGATGACGGCCCCTTCCTACAATGAGCAGTTCTTC.

The CDR3 DNA follows: TGCAGTGCTAGGGGGAGCGGGAGAGCTTTGGAGACCCAGTACTTC. It is translated as CSARGSGRALETQYF. V is TRBV20-1 and J is TRBJ2-5, with 8 bases aligning to TRBD2. Unmatched junction bases numbered 11, after V lost 3 bases and J lost 5 bases. In germline, CDR1 is DFQATT, CDR2 SNEGSKA (reference sequence). The CDR3 totals 15 residues.

This clonotype was seen at least ten times. This chain joins TRBV20-1 and TRBJ2-7, with no clear D. The ends were cut back, 5 bases at V and 5 bases at J, with 13 bases in the middle. Germline-derived CDR1 and CDR2 are DFQATT and SNEGSKA (reference sequence). This CDR3 has 12 amino acids. The CDR3 sequence: CSARRSGDEQYF. As DNA, the CDR3 is TGCAGTGCTCGCCGGTCAGGAGACGAGCAGTACTTC.

The J gene is TRBJ2-3, the V gene TRBV20-1, with D tentatively TRBD1 or TRBD2 (5 bases each). CDR1 and CDR2 from the germline V gene are DFQATT and SNEGSKA (reference sequence). V lost 7 bases and J lost 4, with 12 bases in between. The CDR3 sequence is 12 residues long. CDR3 loop: CSVLGVSDTQYF. CDR3 nucleotides: TGCAGTGTACTAGGGGTCTCAGATACGCAGTATTTT.

CDR3 nucleotides: TGCGCCAGCAGCTTGGATGAATCACCCCTCCACTTT. Its translation is CASSLDESPLHF. The chain is built from TRBV5-1 and TRBJ1-6; D gene uncertain. The CDR3 runs to 12 residues. Trimming cost V 0 bases and J 10 bases, with 5 bases left between them. Germline lookup yields CDR1 SGHRS and CDR2 YFSETQ.

This clonotype showed up just once. The V and J genes are TRBV9 and TRBJ2-1; D unresolved. The CDR3 length is 14 residues. CDR1 and CDR2 from the germline V gene are SGDLS and YYNGEE. V lost 2 bases, J lost 7 bases, and 13 bases lay in between. The DNA for the CDR3 is TGTGCCAGCAGCGTTGACCCCATGGGAAATGAGCAGTTCTTC. This sequence encodes CASSVDPMGNEQFF.

The rearrangement links TRBV20-1 to TRBJ2-4; 11 nucleotides agree with TRBD2. V dropped 4 bases and J dropped 8; count of bases not matched to a gene: 4. This CDR3 is 13 amino acids long. Germline assignment: CDR1 DFQATT and CDR2 SNEGSKA (reference sequence). CDR3 sequence (DNA): TGCAGTGCTATGCTAGCGGGAGGACACATTCAGTACTTC. It encodes CSAMLAGGHIQYF.

A single count supports this clonotype. The chain couples TRBV4-2 to TRBJ1-4; D is unclear. Germline loops: CDR1 LGHNA, CDR2 YNFKEQ. V gave up 0 bases and J gave up 4 bases, with 6 bases separating them. The CDR3 is made up of 14 amino acids. CDR3 loop: CASSQEWGNEKLFF. CDR3 coding DNA: TGTGCCAGCAGCCAAGAGTGGGGTAATGAAAAACTGTTTTTT.

The chain links TRBV20-1 to TRBJ2-5; D remains unclear. Germline loops: CDR1 DFQATT, CDR2 SNEGSKA (reference sequence). The V and J ends lost 3 bases and 2 bases respectively, with 13 bases between them. The CDR3 totals 14 residues. CDR3 residues: CSASSPSEQETQYF. The CDR3, as DNA: TGCAGTGCTAGCTCACCTTCTGAGCAAGAGACCCAGTACTTC.

The chain has TRBV7-9 and TRBJ2-5; D is perhaps TRBD2 (6 bases). The end of the DNA is better explained by TRBJ2-7, so the J call may be wrong. This CDR3 spans 14 amino acids. Germline assignment: CDR1 SEHNR and CDR2 FQNEAQ (reference sequence). The CDR3 nucleotides are TGTGCCAGCAGCCGTGGAGGCGGGATCCACGAGCAGTACTTC. Protein: CASSRGGGIHEQYF.

The chain links TRBV5-1 to TRBJ1-2; D remains unclear. Germline V gene data show CDR1 as SGHRS and CDR2 as YFSETQ. The V end was cut by 0 bases, the J end by 3 bases, with 12 bases between. The CDR3 loop spans 15 amino acids. CDR3 protein: CASSLAREQDYGYTF. Here the CDR3 DNA reads TGCGCCAGCAGCTTGGCCCGGGAGCAGGACTATGGCTACACCTTC.

The chain employs TRBV3-1 and TRBJ2-7; D remains ambiguous. The DNA matches TRBJ2-5 better at its end, which makes the J call doubtful. The length of the CDR3 is 13 residues. Germline-derived CDR1 and CDR2 are LGHDT and YNNKEL (reference sequence). CDR3 in amino acids: CASSQGSWETQYF. CDR3 nucleotide sequence: TGTGCCAGCAGCCAAGGGTCGTGGGAGACCCAGTACTTC.

This chain connects TRBV20-1 to TRBJ2-5; weak D call: TRBD1 (6 bases). Germline CDR1 and CDR2: DFQATT and SNEGSKA (reference sequence). The germline V and J ends were trimmed by 5 bases and 11 bases, with 18 bases remaining between them. There are 12 residues in the CDR3. CDR3 in amino acids: CSASTGSNEQYF. The DNA for the CDR3 is TGCAGTGCTTCCACAGGGTCCAATGAGCAGTACTTC.

The chain couples TRBV20-1 to TRBJ1-2; maybe TRBD1 (5 bases). Germline assignment: CDR1 DFQATT and CDR2 SNEGSKA (reference sequence). This CDR3 is built from 13 residues. V lost 6 bases, J lost 0 bases, and 11 bases lay in between. CDR3 in amino acids: CSAAGTSNYGYTF. CDR3 nucleotide sequence: TGCAGTGCCGCAGGGACCTCTAACTATGGCTACACCTTC.

This clonotype was counted once. The CDR3 nucleotides are TGCAGTGCTAGCCGGGACCTCACAGATACGCAGTATTTT. Translation: CSASRDLTDTQYF. This chain connects TRBV20-1 to TRBJ2-3; either TRBD1 or TRBD2 may supply D (5 bases each). Trimming took off 3 bases at V and 2 bases at J, with 9 bases between the two ends. Germline V gene sequence: CDR1 DFQATT, CDR2 SNEGSKA (reference sequence). The CDR3 runs 13 residues.

This clonotype appeared a single time. A junction end diverges from the germline sequence, so it may reflect a read error. The chain links TRBV4-3 to TRBJ2-4; 7 bases agree with TRBD2. The CDR3 covers 16 residues. Germline values: CDR1 LGHNA, CDR2 YSLEER. CDR3 in DNA: TGCGCCAGCAGCCAAGATCGGGCGGGAGTTTATAACATTCGGTACTTC. This gives the protein CASSQDRAGVYNIRYF.

V and J are TRBV11-1 and TRBJ1-2; D is ambiguous. Germline CDR1 and CDR2: SGHAT and FQDESV (reference sequence). The CDR3 covers 12 residues. V was shortened by 2 bases and J by 7 bases, with 8 bases between the two germline ends. The CDR3 DNA is TGTGCCAGCAGCTTAACCGGGTTTGGCTACACCTTC. Encoded protein: CASSLTGFGYTF.

The V call is TRBV4-2, the J call TRBJ2-5; D ambiguous. Near its end, the DNA agrees better with TRBJ2-7, so the J call may be wrong. Germline V lookup: CDR1 LGHNA, CDR2 YNFKEQ. CDR3 size: 13 residues. CDR3 sequence: CASSQRQNYEQYF. Written as DNA, the CDR3 is TGTGCCAGCAGCCAACGTCAGAACTACGAGCAGTACTTC.

The genes are TRBV5-1 and TRBJ1-1, with TRBD1 identical over 10 bases. The CDR3 has 15 residues. Germline V gene sequence: CDR1 SGHRS, CDR2 YFSETQ. With V trimmed by 0 bases and J by 6 bases, 5 bases remained unmatched. This CDR3 is CASSLAGQGGAEAFF. DNA of the CDR3: TGCGCCAGCAGCTTGGCCGGACAGGGGGGGGCTGAAGCTTTCTTT. Full variable domain (remainder filled in from reference TRBV5-1 and TRBJ1-1): KAGVTQTPRYLIKTRGQQVTLSCSPISGHRSVSWYQQTPGQGLQFLFEYFSETQRNKGNFPGRFSGRQFSNSRSEMNVSTLELGDSALYLCASSLAGQGGAEAFFGQGTRLTVV.

The gene calls are TRBV6-1 and TRBJ2-7, with TRBD2 identical over 7 bases. CDR1 is MNHNS and CDR2 is SASEGT in the germline V gene. There are 14 residues in the CDR3. CDR3 DNA: TGTGGCTGCCGGGGAGCGGGATACTCCTACGAGCAGTACTTC. Translating it yields CGCRGAGYSYEQYF.

The chain links TRBV28 to TRBJ1-2, with D unclear. Germline V lookup: CDR1 MDHEN, CDR2 SYDVKM. The CDR3 is made up of 14 amino acids. V shed 7 bases and J shed 3 bases, with 15 bases lying between them. CDR3 DNA: TGTGCCAGCAACCCTCCCCGGGGAGACTATGGCTACACCTTC. Its translation: CASNPPRGDYGYTF.

This clonotype was recorded a few times. The J gene is TRBJ1-2, the V gene TRBV20-1; 9 nucleotides align to TRBD1. Germline CDR1 reads DFQATT; CDR2 reads SNEGSKA (reference sequence). Germline trimming cut 0 bases from V and 4 bases from J; bases unmatched to any gene: 12. This CDR3 comprises 17 residues. The CDR3 region has the DNA TGCAGTGCTAGAGACCGATCCCAACAGGGGGCCCTCTATGGCTACACCTTC. Translation gives CSARDRSQQGALYGYTF.

The chain is built from TRBV28 and TRBJ2-5, with 8 nucleotides matching TRBD1. This CDR3 has 14 amino acids. The germline V gene encodes CDR1 MDHEN and CDR2 SYDVKM. The V gene end was trimmed by 6 bases and the J gene end by 5 bases; junction bases not matched to a gene: 8. The CDR3, as DNA: TGTGCCAGCAGGGGTGGACAGGGTGGTGAGACCCAGTACTTC. This encodes CASRGGQGGETQYF.

This clonotype was picked up a small number of times. The chain links TRBV11-3 to TRBJ2-7, with D perhaps matching TRBD1 or TRBD2 (5 bases each). V lost 0 bases to trimming and J lost 7 bases, with 10 bases between them. The CDR3 runs 13 residues. Germline values: CDR1 SGHNT, CDR2 YENEEA. The CDR3 DNA reads as TGTGCCAGCAGCTTAGACGGTGAGGGGGAGCAGTACTTC. Translating gives CASSLDGEGEQYF.

This clonotype was counted ten times or more. The chain couples TRBV10-3 to TRBJ1-2; perhaps TRBD1 as D (6 bases). CDR1 and CDR2 from the germline V gene are ENHRY and SYGVKD. The CDR3 contains 14 residues. Trimming removed 9 bases from V and 2 bases from J, with 16 bases in between. In DNA form, the CDR3 reads TGTGCCATTTCACGGGACACTGGAAACTATGGCTACACCTTC. As protein: CAISRDTGNYGYTF.